This T cell receptor (beta chain) was identified in a study of T cell responses to AZD1222 COVID-19 vaccine. Points from the study as a whole: Repertoires were obtained only post-peak T cell response. Spike-specific TCR breadth and depth rose after two AZD1222 doses. Of spike-specific TCRs, nearly half reportedly target regions left unmutated in variants.

TCRdb's copy holds only in-frame clones and misses some; the assay was immunoSEQ multiplex PCR. Of roughly 110,000 clones listed, 75% to 95% are singletons. Details on this clone: Its antigen remains unknown.

The V gene lost 11 bases and the J gene lost 4 bases, with 17 bases spanning the gap. Germline loops: CDR1 SNHLY, CDR2 FYNNEI. This CDR3 has 13 amino acids. The receptor's source is an adult who received the AZD1222 COVID-19 vaccine. This sequence joins TRBV2 and TRBJ1-2; the D is unclear. The sample here was peripheral blood, taken 28 days after the second AZD1222 dose. For the CDR3, the DNA is TGTGCCTGGAGGAGGCAGGTGACCTATGGCTACACCTTC. Its protein is CAWRRQVTYGYTF.